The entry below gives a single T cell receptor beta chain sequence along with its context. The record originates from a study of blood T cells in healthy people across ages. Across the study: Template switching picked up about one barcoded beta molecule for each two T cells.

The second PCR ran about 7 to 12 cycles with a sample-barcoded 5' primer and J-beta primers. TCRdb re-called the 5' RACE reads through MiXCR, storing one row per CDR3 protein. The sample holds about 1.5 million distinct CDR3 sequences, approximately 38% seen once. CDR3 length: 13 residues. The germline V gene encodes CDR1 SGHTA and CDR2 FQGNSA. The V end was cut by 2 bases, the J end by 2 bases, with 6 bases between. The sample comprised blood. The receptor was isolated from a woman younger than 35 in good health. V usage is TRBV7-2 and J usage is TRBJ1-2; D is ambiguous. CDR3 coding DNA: TGTGCCAGCAGCTTAAAGGGAAACTATGGCTACACCTTC. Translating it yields CASSLKGNYGYTF.